A single sample gave rise to the 29 T cell receptor beta chains below, sequenced in a study of blood T cell repertoires in COVID-19. Here immunoSEQ multiplex PCR was the method, and the copy in TCRdb shows in-frame clones only, minus some. The top ten hold about 3% of the sample, which has 250,000 to 350,000 clones, less than 90% seen once. The sample was PBMCs or T cells enriched from blood (not recorded which). The source of these receptors is a woman in her fifties or sixties who had recovered from COVID-19.

The rearrangement uses TRBV5-1 and TRBJ2-1; TRBD1 might be the D (5 bases). The V end was cut by 0 bases, the J end by 4 bases, with 11 bases between. The CDR3 totals 15 residues. Germline CDR1 SGHRS, CDR2 YFSETQ. In DNA form, the CDR3 reads TGCGCCAGCAGCTTGGCAGGGAATCCATACAATGAGCAGTTCTTC. Translated: CASSLAGNPYNEQFF.

On this clone: At the DNA level, this CDR3 is encoded by other sequences in the same sample as well. This chain links TRBV10-3 with TRBJ1-1; TRBD1 is a possible D gene (5 bases). The germline gives CDR1 ENHRY, CDR2 SYGVKD. The V gene lost 2 bases and the J gene lost 0 bases, with 7 bases spanning the gap. The CDR3 covers 14 residues. The chain's CDR3 is CAISEGQLNTEAFF. CDR3 bases: TGTGCCATCAGTGAGGGACAACTGAACACTGAAGCTTTCTTT.

The chain uses TRBV9 and TRBJ1-5, with D possibly matching TRBD1 (6 bases). V was shortened by 2 bases and J by 0 bases, with 9 bases between the two germline ends. The CDR3 sequence is 15 residues long. The germline CDR1 and CDR2 sequences are SGDLS and YYNGEE. CDR3 bases: TGTGCCAGCAGCGTGGACAGTCATAGCAATCAGCCCCAGCATTTT. Its protein product is CASSVDSHSNQPQHF.

The V call is TRBV9, the J call TRBJ1-5, with TRBD1 as a possible D gene (6 bases). V lost 3 bases and J 0 bases, leaving 10 bases between the germline ends. The CDR3 is made up of 15 amino acids. Germline CDR1 and CDR2: SGDLS and YYNGEE. DNA for the CDR3: TGTGCCAGCAGCGAGGACAGTGATAGCAATCAGCCCCAGCATTTT. Translated, it gives CASSEDSDSNQPQHF. The whole variable domain, filled in from reference TRBV9 and TRBJ1-5, reads DSGVTQTPKHLITATGQRVTLRCSPRSGDLSVYWYQQSLDQGLQFLIQYYNGEERAKGNILERFSAQQFPDLHSELNLSSLELGDSALYFCASSEDSDSNQPQHFGDGTRLSIL.

The chain links TRBV6-5 to TRBJ1-4, with TRBD1 as a possible D gene (5 bases). V lost 2 bases and J 4 bases, leaving 14 bases between the germline ends. Germline CDR1 is MNHEY and CDR2 is SVGAGI. The length of the CDR3 is 16 residues. The CDR3 bases are TGTGCCAGCAGTTACCGTATTGACAGACATAATGAAAAACTGTTTTTT. It yields the protein CASSYRIDRHNEKLFF.

The chain uses TRBV29-1 and TRBJ2-1; 9 bases are a match to TRBD2. J was trimmed by 10 bases and V by 7 bases; bases with no gene match: 17. Germline CDR1 is SQVTM and CDR2 is ANQGSEA. The length of the CDR3 is 15 residues. CDR3 sequence reads: CSAIFLAGTLREQFF. In nucleotides, the CDR3 is TGCAGCGCAATCTTCCTAGCGGGGACCTTAAGGGAGCAGTTCTTC.

This chain connects TRBV20-1 to TRBJ1-2; D gene ambiguous. The CDR3 consists of 13 residues. V lost 3 bases to trimming and J lost 4 bases, with 12 bases between them. Germline V gene lookup returns CDR1 DFQATT and CDR2 SNEGSKA (reference sequence). The CDR3 loop is CSASPSRLYGYTF. CDR3 sequence (DNA): TGCAGTGCTAGTCCCAGCAGACTCTATGGCTACACCTTC.

This rearrangement joins TRBV28 to TRBJ2-1, with TRBD2 matching 12 bases. With V trimmed by 10 bases and J by 6 bases, 7 bases remained unmatched. Germline V CDR1 and CDR2: MDHEN, SYDVKM. CDR3 size: 14 residues. The CDR3 nucleotides read TGTGCCATCCTAGCGGGAGGGAGGGGCAATGAGCAGTTCTTC. It translates to CAILAGGRGNEQFF.

The genes are TRBV5-1 and TRBJ1-4; TRBD1 matches at 9 bases. Trimming took 4 bases from V and 7 from J; bases not matched to a gene: 8. The CDR3 runs to 15 residues. Germline CDR1 and CDR2: SGHRS and YFSETQ. The CDR3 here is CASSPTGGRVEKLFF. For the CDR3, the DNA is TGCGCCAGCAGCCCAACAGGGGGCCGGGTTGAAAAACTGTTTTTT.

This clone was seen a single time. The genes are TRBV6-1 and TRBJ2-5, with D tentatively TRBD2 (6 bases). This CDR3 contains 16 residues. Germline V CDR1 and CDR2: MNHNS, SASEGT. The V gene lost 5 bases and the J gene lost 1 base, with 17 bases spanning the gap. DNA of the CDR3: TGTGCCAGCAGTCAAGGGACTCTCGGGGGCCAAGAGACCCAGTACTTC. It yields the protein CASSQGTLGGQETQYF.

This clone came up a few times. This chain connects TRBV24-1 to TRBJ1-5; D is undetermined. V lost 3 bases, J lost 9 bases, and 14 bases lay in between. Germline V CDR1 and CDR2: KGHDR, SFDVKD. This CDR3 has 14 residues. CDR3 DNA sequence: TGTGCCACCAGTGATCCGGACGCTCGGGGGCCCCAGCATTTT. Amino acid sequence: CATSDPDARGPQHF.

The chain links TRBV3-1 (or the pseudogene TRBV3-2) to TRBJ2-2, with 9 bases identical to TRBD2. CDR3 length: 21 residues. Trimming removed 0 bases from V and 3 bases from J; junction bases left unmatched: 17. Germline values: CDR1 LGHDT, CDR2 YNNKEL (reference sequence). The CDR3: CASSQDRGGLAGTFDTGELFF. In DNA, the CDR3 is TGTGCCAGCAGCCAAGATAGGGGTGGGCTAGCGGGAACTTTTGACACCGGGGAGCTGTTTTTT.

The chain is built from TRBV2 and TRBJ1-3; D is possibly TRBD1 (6 bases). This CDR3 has 15 residues. Deletions cut 4 bases from V and 0 bases from J, with 10 bases between. Germline CDR1 and CDR2: SNHLY and FYNNEI. CDR3 bases: TGTGCCAGCAGTGCGGGGGGCGCCTCTGGAAACACCATATATTTT. This sequence encodes CASSAGGASGNTIYF.

This chain connects TRBV7-9 to TRBJ2-5, with 7 bases aligning to TRBD1. The CDR3 has 16 amino acids. Germline V lookup: CDR1 SEHNR, CDR2 FQNEAQ (reference sequence). V shed 5 bases, J shed 4 bases, and the junction held 13 bases outside the gene matches. The CDR3 coding sequence is TGTGCCAGCAGCCACGAGGGCCGACAGGGCCGAGAGACCCAGTACTTC. Amino acid sequence: CASSHEGRQGRETQYF.

V is TRBV10-1 and J is TRBJ1-4; a weak D match, TRBD1 (5 bases). The V end lost 10 bases, the J end lost 2 bases, and 20 bases lay between the germline ends. The germline CDR1 and CDR2 sequences are WNHNN and SYGVQD (reference sequence). This CDR3 region has 16 residues. The CDR3 nucleotides read TGCGCCAACGCAGGGTACAAGCGTGGGACTAATGAAAAACTGTTTTTT. This translates into CANAGYKRGTNEKLFF.

This sequence joins TRBV27 and TRBJ2-1, with D possibly being TRBD2 (5 bases). The V and J ends lost 2 bases and 7 bases respectively, with 15 bases between them. This CDR3 contains 15 residues. CDR1 and CDR2 from the germline V gene are MNHEY and SMNVEV (reference sequence). CDR3 DNA sequence: TGTGCCAGCAGTTTAATGGGTTTCGGGAAGAATGAGCAGTTCTTC. Amino acid sequence: CASSLMGFGKNEQFF.

The V gene is TRBV7-2, the J gene TRBJ2-5, with 9 bases identical to TRBD1. The CDR3 is 17 residues long. CDR1 is SGHTA and CDR2 is FQGNSA in the germline V gene. Unmatched junction bases numbered 11, after V lost 0 bases and J lost 6 bases. CDR3: CASSLAHLGQGTKTQYF. The CDR3 nucleotides are TGTGCCAGCAGCTTAGCGCATTTAGGACAGGGGACAAAGACCCAGTACTTC.

This chain uses TRBV7-6 with TRBJ1-6; D possibly corresponds to TRBD1 (6 bases). The germline V and J ends were trimmed by 3 bases and 6 bases, with 12 bases remaining between them. The germline V gene encodes CDR1 SGHVS and CDR2 FNYEAQ. This CDR3 contains 15 residues. In nucleotides, the CDR3 is TGTGCCAGCAGCTTGGTTCTGGACAGTAATTCACCCCTCCACTTT. It yields the protein CASSLVLDSNSPLHF.

This clone has a single count. V gene TRBV6-5 combines with J gene TRBJ1-1; D remains ambiguous. The length of the CDR3 is 12 residues. The V end lost 8 bases, the J end lost 3 bases, and 10 bases lay between the germline ends. Per the germline V gene, CDR1 is MNHEY and CDR2 is SVGAGI. The CDR3 region is CASSRFDTEAFF. In nucleotides, the CDR3 is TGTGCCAGCTCTCGGTTTGACACTGAAGCTTTCTTT.

V and J are TRBV9 and TRBJ2-3; the match to TRBD2 covers 9 bases. The CDR3 extends over 21 amino acids. Germline-derived CDR1 and CDR2 are SGDLS and YYNGEE. Trimming cost V 4 bases and J 2 bases; bases outside gene matches: 23. The CDR3 DNA sequence: TGTGCCAGCAGCTGTGTAGAGACTAGCGGAGTAATTGAGCCTTCCACAGATACGCAGTATTTT. Amino acid sequence: CASSCVETSGVIEPSTDTQYF.

The chain has TRBV6-5 and TRBJ1-3; maybe TRBD1 (6 bases). The CDR3 spans 15 residues. Germline V gene sequence: CDR1 MNHEY, CDR2 SVGAGI. Trimming left V 5 bases short and J 4 bases short, with 15 bases between. The DNA of the CDR3 is TGTGCCAGCAGTACCGACAGGTTCTCCGGAAACACCATATATTTT. Protein sequence: CASSTDRFSGNTIYF.

V usage is TRBV10-3 and J usage is TRBJ2-3, with D tentatively TRBD1 (6 bases). Trimming cost V 2 bases and J 0 bases, with 18 bases left between them. In germline, CDR1 is ENHRY, CDR2 SYGVKD. The CDR3 is 18 amino acids. The CDR3 reads CAISEPTGTRPSTDTQYF. DNA of the CDR3: TGTGCCATCAGTGAGCCCACCGGGACACGACCCAGCACAGATACGCAGTATTTT.

The CDR3 region is CASSASGSSNQPQHF. The DNA of the CDR3 is TGTGCCAGCAGCGCCTCAGGTTCGAGCAATCAGCCCCAGCATTTT. This chain connects TRBV7-2 to TRBJ1-5; unclear D gene. Deletions cut 5 bases from V and 1 base from J, with 12 bases between. Germline loops: CDR1 SGHTA, CDR2 FQGNSA. The CDR3 covers 15 residues.

The V gene is TRBV7-8, the J gene TRBJ1-4; D perhaps matches TRBD1 (6 bases). The CDR3 length is 15 residues. Trimming stripped 5 bases from V and 8 bases from J, with 18 bases between. CDR1 is SGHVS and CDR2 is FQNEAQ in the germline V gene. CDR3 nucleotides: TGTGCCAGCAGCCCACGTGGGGGCTCCGGCGAAAAACTGTTTTTT. Translated: CASSPRGGSGEKLFF.

The CDR3 bases are TGTGCCAGTAGTAGCGGGACCGACTATCAGCCCCAGCATTTT. It is translated as CASSSGTDYQPQHF. The V gene is TRBV19, the J gene TRBJ1-5; TRBD1 is a possible D gene (5 bases). Germline V lookup: CDR1 LNHDA, CDR2 SQIVND (reference sequence). V dropped 4 bases and J dropped 5 bases, with 12 bases sitting between them. CDR3 length equals 14 residues.

The chain is built from TRBV7-9 and TRBJ1-1, with 7 bases fitting TRBD1. With V trimmed by 3 bases and J by 4 bases, 5 bases remained unmatched. There are 14 residues in the CDR3. Per the germline V gene, CDR1 is SEHNR and CDR2 is FQNEAQ (reference sequence). CDR3 amino acids: CASSLTGLSTEAFF. DNA for the CDR3: TGTGCCAGCAGCTTGACAGGGCTGAGCACTGAAGCTTTCTTT. The variable domain in full, with the rest retrieved from reference TRBV7-9 and TRBJ1-1, is DTGVSQNPRHKITKRGQNVTFRCDPISEHNRLYWYRQTLGQGPEFLTYFQNEAQLEKSRLLSDRFSAERPKGSFSTLEIQRTEQGDSAMYLCASSLTGLSTEAFFGQGTRLTVV.

The V call is TRBV3-1 (or the pseudogene TRBV3-2), the J call TRBJ1-1; 9 bases match TRBD1. This CDR3 is built from 19 residues. Germline assignment: CDR1 LGHDT and CDR2 YNNKEL (reference sequence). V was pared by 0 bases and J by 1 base, with 12 bases of the junction left unmatched. CDR3 amino acids: CASSQDRGDRVTKNTEAFF. CDR3 DNA sequence: TGTGCCAGCAGCCAAGATCGTGGGGACAGGGTGACTAAGAACACTGAAGCTTTCTTT.

This chain joins TRBV7-9 and TRBJ1-2; 7 nucleotides match TRBD1. The CDR3 consists of 15 residues. V was pared by 4 bases and J by 5 bases, with 10 bases of the junction left unmatched. From germline, CDR1 is SEHNR and CDR2 FQNEAQ (reference sequence). Written as DNA, the CDR3 is TGTGCCAGCAGCTCGGGACAGAATGGGGTTTATGGCTACACCTTC. Protein product: CASSSGQNGVYGYTF.

This chain joins TRBV7-3 and TRBJ1-2; D remains unclear. The CDR3 contains 16 residues. Germline V gene sequence: CDR1 SGHTA, CDR2 FQGTGA. The V gene lost 2 bases and the J gene lost 5 bases, with 18 bases spanning the gap. The CDR3 DNA is TGTGCCAGCAGCTTATATGCGGATCTATCGGGGTATGGCTACACCTTC. It is translated as CASSLYADLSGYGYTF.